The 22 T cell receptor beta chains given below trace back to one sample, sequenced in a study of T cell repertoires in cytomegalovirus infection. TCRdb re-analysed the reads in MiXCR, keeping a single row per CDR3 protein. This table holds about 360,000 distinct CDR3 sequences, less than 20% found once. Sequenced: PBMCs. The source is a human donor in good health (CMV status not recorded). Some clones in this sample may be carry-over from other donors' samples.

This clonotype was observed a handful of times. The chain couples TRBV15 to TRBJ2-5; D not resolved. Germline V gives CDR1 LNHNV, CDR2 YYDKDF (reference sequence). V shed 0 bases and J shed 5 bases, with 13 bases lying between them. The CDR3 extends over 15 amino acids. The CDR3: CATSRDWPARETQYF. CDR3 nucleotide sequence: TGTGCCACCAGCAGAGATTGGCCCGCCCGGGAGACCCAGTACTTC.

This clonotype was recorded once. V usage is TRBV4-1 and J usage is TRBJ2-7, with TRBD2 matching over 11 bases. V lost 4 bases and J lost 9; bases outside the gene matches: 11. The CDR3 has 15 amino acids. Germline assignment: CDR1 MGHRA and CDR2 YSYEKL. The CDR3 loop is CASSRVAGGPERQYF. The CDR3 DNA reads as TGCGCCAGCAGCCGAGTAGCGGGAGGGCCGGAAAGGCAGTACTTC.

This clonotype was recorded at least ten times. The V gene is TRBV7-2, the J gene TRBJ1-3; tentatively, D is TRBD1 (6 bases). CDR1 and CDR2 from the germline V gene are SGHTA and FQGNSA. This CDR3 is built from 15 residues. V was pared by 3 bases and J by 1 base, with 10 bases between. The chain's CDR3 is CASSLQGWSGNTIYF. The CDR3 DNA reads as TGTGCCAGCAGCTTGCAGGGGTGGTCTGGAAACACCATATATTTT.

This clonotype was counted many times. J is TRBJ1-6 and V is TRBV7-2; D unclear. Germline V gives CDR1 SGHTA, CDR2 FQGNSA. V was shortened by 4 bases and J by 10 bases, with 17 bases between the two germline ends. CDR3 length equals 15 residues. In DNA form, the CDR3 reads TGTGCCAGCAGCTCATTCCCCCGTTCTCGATCACCCCTCCACTTT. Amino acid sequence: CASSSFPRSRSPLHF.

This clonotype was seen a few times. This sequence joins TRBV2 and TRBJ1-3; tentatively, D is TRBD1 (6 bases). The V end was cut by 5 bases, the J end by 0 bases, with 17 bases between. Germline V gene lookup returns CDR1 SNHLY and CDR2 FYNNEI. The CDR3 consists of 17 residues. The CDR3 DNA reads TGTGCCAGCAGTCGGACAGCCGGCTATGGCTCTGGAAACACCATATATTTT. It yields the protein CASSRTAGYGSGNTIYF.

This clonotype came up a few times. V usage is TRBV10-3 and J usage is TRBJ1-2; no reliable D call. Germline values: CDR1 ENHRY, CDR2 SYGVKD. This CDR3 spans 10 amino acids. V was shortened by 8 bases and J by 10 bases, with 11 bases between the two germline ends. The CDR3 spells CAIGREDYTF. CDR3 nucleotide sequence: TGTGCCATCGGTAGGGAGGACTACACCTTC.

This clonotype was recorded at least ten times. This sequence joins TRBV7-2 and TRBJ2-1; 9 bases are a match to TRBD2. The germline V gene has CDR1 SGHTA and CDR2 FQGNSA. V was clipped by 5 bases and J by 5 bases; unmatched bases: 13. This CDR3 is 17 amino acids long. CDR3 loop: CASSPWAGGPVNNEQFF. The CDR3 DNA sequence: TGTGCCAGCAGCCCGTGGGCGGGAGGGCCCGTGAACAATGAGCAGTTCTTC.

At least ten counts were recorded for this clonotype. V usage is TRBV7-2 and J usage is TRBJ2-3; D ambiguous. This CDR3 is 15 amino acids long. V was cut by 3 bases and J by 1 base, with 11 bases left in between. Looked up from germline, CDR1 is SGHTA and CDR2 is FQGNSA. The DNA of the CDR3 is TGTGCCAGCAGCTTCCGACGAGACCGCACAGATACGCAGTATTTT. This encodes CASSFRRDRTDTQYF.

The chain carries TRBV27 and TRBJ2-5, with D unclear. V lost 6 bases and J 5 bases, leaving 16 bases between the germline ends. Germline CDR1 is MNHEY and CDR2 is SMNVEV (reference sequence). The CDR3 contains 14 residues. The CDR3 sequence is CASSAFSSVETQYF. CDR3 bases: TGTGCCAGCAGCGCCTTTTCCTCCGTGGAGACCCAGTACTTC.

This clonotype was seen only a few times. A read error may be the cause here, since a much bigger clone is one base away. J is TRBJ2-7 and V is TRBV7-2; D ambiguous. CDR1 and CDR2 (germline): SGHTA, FQGNSA. The CDR3 totals 14 residues. V shed 4 bases and J shed 6 bases, with 16 bases lying between them. Here the CDR3 reads CASSSSVWSGEQYF. The CDR3, as DNA: TGTGCCAGCAGCTCCTCAGTTTGGTCCGGCGAGCAGTACTTC.

The rearrangement joins TRBV2 to TRBJ1-5; D ambiguous. The CDR3 has 13 amino acids. V was trimmed by 6 bases and J by 7 bases, leaving 13 bases between them. Germline V gene data show CDR1 as SNHLY and CDR2 as FYNNEI. In nucleotides, the CDR3 is TGTGCCAGCAGGGGAGGGTCGGGGCAGCCCCAGCATTTT. Protein sequence: CASRGGSGQPQHF. Looking up the rest from reference TRBV2 and TRBJ1-5 gives the full variable domain: EPEVTQTPSHQVTQMGQEVILRCVPISNHLYFYWYRQILGQKVEFLVSFYNNEISEKSEIFDDQFSVERPDGSNFTLKIRSTKLEDSAMYFCASRGGSGQPQHFGDGTRLSIL.

CDR3 nucleotide sequence: TGTGCCAGCAGGAGGAGGGGAGGGTATAGCAATCAGCCCCAGCATTTT. Translation: CASRRRGGYSNQPQHF. The chain joins TRBV2 to TRBJ1-5; D perhaps matches TRBD1 (5 bases). The V and J ends lost 6 bases and 0 bases respectively, with 15 bases between them. This CDR3 is 16 amino acids long. Germline CDR1 reads SNHLY; CDR2 reads FYNNEI. Filled out from reference TRBV2 and TRBJ1-5, the complete variable domain reads EPEVTQTPSHQVTQMGQEVILRCVPISNHLYFYWYRQILGQKVEFLVSFYNNEISEKSEIFDDQFSVERPDGSNFTLKIRSTKLEDSAMYFCASRRRGGYSNQPQHFGDGTRLSIL.

This clonotype was picked up a small number of times. V usage is TRBV10-2 and J usage is TRBJ2-5; 9 nucleotides agree with TRBD2. Germline lookup yields CDR1 WSHSY and CDR2 SAAADI. The CDR3 is 14 residues long. With V trimmed by 1 base and J by 5 bases, 2 bases remained unmatched. This CDR3 is CASSELAGVETQYF. CDR3 coding DNA: TGCGCCAGCAGTGAGTTAGCGGGAGTGGAGACCCAGTACTTC.

In this sample, this clonotype turned up a few times. CDR3 amino acids: CASSYSALKGMNTEAFF. The CDR3 DNA sequence: TGTGCCAGCAGTTACTCCGCCCTTAAGGGAATGAACACTGAAGCTTTCTTT. This rearrangement joins TRBV6-6 to TRBJ1-1; D is ambiguous. Trimming cost V 0 bases and J 0 bases, with 14 bases left between them. The CDR3 consists of 17 residues. Germline values: CDR1 MNHNY, CDR2 SVGAGI (reference sequence).

This clonotype was counted at least ten times. The chain has TRBV11-2 and TRBJ2-3; 8 bases are a match to TRBD2. V lost 5 bases, J lost 1 base, and 8 bases stayed unmatched. The germline CDR1 and CDR2 sequences are SGHAT and FQNNGV. The CDR3 has 16 residues. The CDR3 is CASSHGRGGRTDTQYF. In DNA, the CDR3 is TGTGCCAGCAGCCACGGGAGGGGGGGCCGCACAGATACGCAGTATTTT.

This clonotype was counted at least ten times. The genes are TRBV7-8 and TRBJ1-4; TRBD1 aligns across 9 bases. CDR1 is SGHVS and CDR2 is FQNEAQ in the germline V gene. Trimming removed 4 bases from V and 4 bases from J; junction bases left unmatched: 1. This CDR3 contains 14 residues. The CDR3 DNA sequence: TGTGCCAGCAGCTGGGACAGGGATAATGAAAAACTGTTTTTT. Translating gives CASSWDRDNEKLFF.

Ten or more counts support this clonotype. This chain links TRBV12-3 or TRBV12-4 with TRBJ2-3; possibly TRBD2 for D (6 bases). The CDR3 sequence is 14 residues long. Trimming removed 3 bases at V and 5 bases at J, with 12 bases between. The CDR3 region is CASSFAGIGDTQYF. CDR3 in DNA: TGTGCCAGCAGTTTTGCGGGGATCGGAGATACGCAGTATTTT.

The chain couples TRBV15 to TRBJ2-1; possibly TRBD2 for D (6 bases). V lost 0 bases and J lost 10, with 10 bases in between. CDR1 and CDR2 from the germline V gene are LNHNV and YYDKDF (reference sequence). There are 13 residues in the CDR3. In DNA, the CDR3 is TGTGCCACCAGCAGAGATTGGGGAGGAGAGCAGTTCTTC. It is translated as CATSRDWGGEQFF.

This chain connects TRBV6-2 or TRBV6-3 to TRBJ2-1; D unresolved. V was shortened by 8 bases and J by 1 base, with 9 bases between the two germline ends. The CDR3 runs 13 residues. Germline loops: CDR1 MNHEY, CDR2 SVGEGT. CDR3 region: CASLEISYNEQFF. CDR3 bases: TGTGCCAGCCTGGAGATTTCCTACAATGAGCAGTTCTTC.

This clonotype was seen ten or more times. The V and J genes are TRBV7-2 and TRBJ2-3; no clear D gene. Trimming pared 5 bases from V and 7 bases from J, leaving 13 bases between. Germline V gives CDR1 SGHTA, CDR2 FQGNSA. The CDR3 extends over 13 amino acids. The CDR3 DNA reads TGTGCCAGCAGCCAGACGCCGTGGAATACGCAGTATTTT. Translation gives CASSQTPWNTQYF. Together with reference TRBV7-2 and TRBJ2-3, the CDR3 gives the full variable domain: GAGVSQSPSNKVTEKGKDVELRCDPISGHTALYWYRQSLGQGLEFLIYFQGNSAPDKSGLPSDRFSAERTGGSVSTLTIQRTQQEDSAVYLCASSQTPWNTQYFGPGTRLTVL.

This clonotype was counted between two and nine times. This rearrangement joins TRBV5-1 to TRBJ1-2, with D maybe TRBD1 (5 bases). Trimming took off 4 bases at V and 3 bases at J, with 13 bases between the two ends. CDR3 length: 14 amino acids. Per the germline V gene, CDR1 is SGHRS and CDR2 is YFSETQ. CDR3 DNA sequence: TGCGCCAGCAGCGCCGGGACCGATTACTATGGCTACACCTTC. It specifies CASSAGTDYYGYTF.

The genes are TRBV7-4 and TRBJ1-6, with TRBD1 matching 11 bases. The V gene end was trimmed by 8 bases and the J gene end by 9 bases; junction bases not matched to a gene: 12. There are 16 residues in the CDR3. Germline lookup yields CDR1 SGHVT and CDR2 SQSDAQ. Here the CDR3 reads CASGRDRGSRGSPLHF. The CDR3 nucleotides read TGTGCCAGCGGCCGGGACAGGGGGTCGCGGGGTTCACCCCTCCACTTT.